The clone carrying this TCR beta chain has a count of ten or more. The data were taken from a study of Graves' ophthalmopathy and Graves' hyperthyroidism. RNA transcripts provided the template for amplifying TCR beta CDR3 regions. The first-round RT-PCR employed HTBI primers together with the Qiagen OneStep RT-PCR kit. A multiplex PCR was then performed as the second round. One entry per CDR3 protein results from TCRdb running MiXCR on the multiplex PCR reads. The sample has about 200,000 distinct CDR3 sequences, under 30% seen once; the top ten hold approximately 9.6%. The TCR originated in a man aged 45-65 years with Graves' ophthalmopathy. Sequenced input: peripheral blood.

This CDR3 is CATSDRRKIPDTQYF. The DNA of the CDR3 is TGTGCCACCAGTGACCGCAGAAAGATCCCAGATACGCAGTATTTT. This chain links TRBV24-1 with TRBJ2-3, with unresolved D. Germline loops: CDR1 KGHDR, CDR2 SFDVKD. V shed 4 bases and J shed 4 bases, with 14 bases lying between them. There are 15 residues in the CDR3.